The 5 T cell receptor beta chains listed next were all sequenced from one sample in a study of T cell changes during pregnancy in multiple sclerosis (dated by TCRdb to the late 2010s). To prepare the library, the immunoSEQ multiplex PCR assay was applied. TCRdb obtained this table from immuneACCESS and retained in-frame rearrangements with V and J assigned. These tables miss some clones; where compared with another copy, unresolved V genes account for less than half of the shortfall, and the remainder is unexplained. The sample table records some 36,000 clones; about 90% of these occur just once. Approximately 0.67% of the sample is held by the ten biggest clonotypes. Material: CD4+ T cells from peripheral blood mononuclear cells, obtained in the second trimester of pregnancy. The source is a female donor in good health, enrolled as a control in a pregnancy study.

The table lists this clone with a few counts. The V gene is TRBV18, the J gene TRBJ1-6; D gene uncertain. Deletions cut 1 base from V and 7 bases from J, with 8 bases between. Germline V lookup: CDR1 KGHSH, CDR2 LQKENI. This CDR3 is 14 amino acids long. The CDR3 region is CASSPLGRNSPLHF. DNA for the CDR3: TGTGCCAGCTCACCACTAGGGAGAAATTCACCCCTCCACTTT. The variable domain in full, completed from reference TRBV18 and TRBJ1-6, reads NAGVMQNPRHLVRRRGQEARLRCSPMKGHSHVYWYRQLPEEGLKFMVYLQKENIIDESGMPKERFSAEFPKEGPSILRIQQVVRGDSAAYFCASSPLGRNSPLHFGNGTRLTVT.

Concerning this clone: The junction and the germline gene differ at one end; a read error may be behind it. The chain is built from TRBV7-7 and TRBJ2-2; D possibly corresponds to TRBD1 (6 bases). In germline, CDR1 is SSHAT, CDR2 FNYEAQ (reference sequence). CDR3 length: 16 residues. The CDR3 region has the DNA TGTGCTAGCAGCTTGGGTGGGCAGGGGCCCACCGGGGAGCTGTTTTTT. Its protein product is CASSLGGQGPTGELFF.

The chain uses TRBV4-3 and TRBJ1-4, with TRBD1 matching 10 bases. The V segment lost 4 bases and the J segment 7 bases; nucleotides outside the gene matches: 3. Germline V gene sequence: CDR1 LGHNA, CDR2 YSLEER. The CDR3 consists of 14 residues. DNA of the CDR3: TGCGCCAGCAGCCGACAGGGGGCCAGTGAAAAACTGTTTTTT. Its protein product is CASSRQGASEKLFF.

The chain uses TRBV5-4 and TRBJ2-7, with a possible D match to TRBD1 (6 bases). This CDR3 is 15 amino acids long. Deletions cut 4 bases from V and 2 bases from J, with 16 bases between. Looked up from germline, CDR1 is SGHNT and CDR2 is YYREEE (reference sequence). CDR3 protein: CASSPGQLGTYEQYF. CDR3 nucleotides: TGTGCCAGCAGCCCGGGACAATTGGGTACCTACGAGCAGTACTTC.

The chain is built from TRBV18 and TRBJ1-5; D gene ambiguous. The V end was cut by 6 bases, the J end by 3 bases, with 9 bases between. Germline values: CDR1 KGHSH, CDR2 LQKENI. The CDR3 spans 13 residues. The CDR3 reads CASSQALNQPQHF. The CDR3 DNA reads as TGTGCCAGCTCCCAGGCCCTCAATCAGCCCCAGCATTTT.